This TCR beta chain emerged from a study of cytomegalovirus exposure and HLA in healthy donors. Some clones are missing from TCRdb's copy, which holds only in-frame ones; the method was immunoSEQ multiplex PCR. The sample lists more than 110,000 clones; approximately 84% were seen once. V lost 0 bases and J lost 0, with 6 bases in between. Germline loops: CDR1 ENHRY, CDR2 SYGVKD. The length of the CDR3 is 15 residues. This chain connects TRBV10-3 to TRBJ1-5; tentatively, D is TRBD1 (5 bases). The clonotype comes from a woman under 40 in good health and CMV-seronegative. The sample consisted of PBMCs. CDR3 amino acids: CAISESTASNQPQHF. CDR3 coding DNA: TGTGCCATCAGTGAGTCGACAGCTAGCAATCAGCCCCAGCATTTT.